The rows below give T cell receptor beta chains drawn from one sample of a study of patients and donors after allogeneic stem cell transplantation. TCRdb used MiXCR to reprocess the RT-PCR reads, holding one entry per CDR3 protein. Among under 35,000 distinct CDR3 sequences listed, roughly 38% were seen once. Sequencing was performed on blood, either unsorted or a sorted T cell fraction (not recorded which). The receptors here all came from a human donor who was either an allogeneic HSCT recipient or a stem cell or donor lymphocyte infusion donor (not recorded which). It is not recorded whose cells these are; they may come from a transplant donor. Each CDR3 is given with its conserved first and last residue. A D gene is named only where the DNA matches it firmly. Size tells how often a clone was seen (once, few, many) or the class of an expanded clone, and some rows leave it out.

TRBV20-1	.	TRBJ2-7	15	.	TGCAGTGCTCCAACCGGGACCCTAGGGGGATACGAGCAGTACTTC	CSAPTGTLGGYEQYF
TRBV4-2	.	TRBJ2-1	10	.	TGTGCCAGCAGCCAAGGCCGGCAGTTCTTC	CASSQGRQFF
TRBV15	.	TRBJ2-7	16	TRBD2	TGTGCCACCAGCGAAACCTTGGGAGGGGAGTGGGACGAGCAGTACTTC	CATSETLGGEWDEQYF
TRBV10-3	many	TRBJ1-2	13	.	TGTGCCATCAGTGGACAAATTAACTATGGCTACACCTTC	CAISGQINYGYTF
TRBV7-2	few	TRBJ1-4	14	TRBD1	TGTGCCAGCAGCCGACAGGGCGCCTATGAAAAACTGTTTTTT	CASSRQGAYEKLFF
TRBV7-9	.	TRBJ2-3	15	.	TGTGCCAGCAGCCTAAGTGAGGCGGGGTCAGATACGCAGTATTTT	CASSLSEAGSDTQYF
TRBV9	.	TRBJ2-5	13	.	TGTGCCAGCAGCGGACGTCCACCCGGGACCCAGTACTTC	CASSGRPPGTQYF
TRBV7-2	few	TRBJ2-3	15	TRBD2	TGTGCCAGCAGCTTACTAGCGGGGGGTATAGATACGCAGTATTTT	CASSLLAGGIDTQYF
TRBV12-3/TRBV12-4	.	TRBJ2-3	12	.	TGTGCCAGCAGTCACGGGTCAGATACGCAGTATTTT	CASSHGSDTQYF
TRBV6-2/TRBV6-3	few	TRBJ1-2	11	.	TGTGCCAGCACCCTCGGTCTCGGCTACACCTTC	CASTLGLGYTF
TRBV7-2	few	TRBJ2-5	14	.	TGTGCCAGCAGCTTAGCGGGCCAAGGAGGGACCCAGTACTTC	CASSLAGQGGTQYF
TRBV20-1	few	TRBJ2-7	13	.	TGCAGTGCTAGAGACTCATGGCGCCTCGAGCAGTACTTC	CSARDSWRLEQYF
TRBV12-3/TRBV12-4	few	TRBJ2-3	15	TRBD1	TGTGCCAGCAGCCTGACAGGGATGGCGACAGATACGCAGTATTTT	CASSLTGMATDTQYF
TRBV2	few	TRBJ1-1	14	.	TGTGCCAGCAGTGAAATGGGGATTAACACTGAAGCTTTCTTT	CASSEMGINTEAFF
TRBV4-2	once	TRBJ2-6	17	.	TGTGCCAGCAGCTCCCAGGAGGGATTCTCTGGGGCCAACGTCCTGACTTTC	CASSSQEGFSGANVLTF
TRBV4-1	.	TRBJ2-5	15	TRBD1	TGCGCCAGCAGCCAAGGAGACAGGGGGGGAGAGACCCAGTACTTC	CASSQGDRGGETQYF
TRBV10-3	.	TRBJ2-1	14	.	TGTGCCATCAGTGAGGAGGACGTTGAGAATGAGCAGTTCTTC	CAISEEDVENEQFF
TRBV29-1	.	TRBJ2-1	14	.	TGCAGCGTTGAGATTGGAGGGGGCTGGAATGAGCAGTTCTTC	CSVEIGGGWNEQFF
TRBV10-2	many	TRBJ1-1	11	.	TGCGCCACCGCGAAGTCCCAAGAAGCTTTCTTT	CATAKSQEAFF
TRBV4-2	few	TRBJ1-5	15	.	TGTGCCAGCAGCCAAGTAGCTGGTTTCAATCAGCCCCAGCATTTT	CASSQVAGFNQPQHF
TRBV7-6	once	TRBJ1-1	13	.	TGTGCCAGCAGCTTTGGGCGCGACACTGAAGCTTTCTTT	CASSFGRDTEAFF
TRBV5-1	.	TRBJ1-1	16	.	TGCGCCAGCAGCTTGGGGTGGGGAGGGTTCCCCACTGAAGCTTTCTTT	CASSLGWGGFPTEAFF
TRBV12-3/TRBV12-4	.	TRBJ2-3	17	TRBD1	TGTGCCAGCAGTTTACTACGGGACAGTCAAGGTATGGATACGCAGTATTTT	CASSLLRDSQGMDTQYF
TRBV27	many	TRBJ1-2	15	TRBD1	TGTGCCAGCAGTGCTGACAGGGGAGGCACGGGTGGCTACACCTTC	CASSADRGGTGGYTF
TRBV20-1	.	TRBJ2-1	14	.	TGCAGTGCTAGAGACGGGGGAGGCGGGAATGAGCAGTTCTTC	CSARDGGGGNEQFF
TRBV20-1	many	TRBJ1-5	14	.	TGCAGTGCTCACGGTCAGGGGTTCTTGCAGCCCCAGCATTTT	CSAHGQGFLQPQHF
TRBV2	.	TRBJ2-3	12	.	TGTGCCAGCAATTTGGGCACAGATACGCAGTATTTT	CASNLGTDTQYF
TRBV12-3/TRBV12-4	.	TRBJ1-2	13	.	TGTGCCAGCAGTTTCTGGGGGAACTATGGCTACACCTTC	CASSFWGNYGYTF
TRBV11-2	.	TRBJ2-2	12	.	TGTGCCAGCAGCTTAGCAGTCGGGGAGCTGTTTTTT	CASSLAVGELFF
TRBV5-1	.	TRBJ1-4	15	.	TGCGCCAGCAGCTCCTTTGGGGTAGAGGTAGAAAAACTGTTTTTT	CASSSFGVEVEKLFF
TRBV5-1	.	TRBJ2-3	16	TRBD2	TGCGCCAGCAGCTTGGACGAGAATGCGGGGGGAGATACGCAGTATTTT	CASSLDENAGGDTQYF